This section outlines one T cell receptor beta chain sequence together with its context. Its antigen remains unidentified. This specimen belongs to a study of post-analysis software for immune sequencing data. Study background: Some patients lacked subtype; others had relapsing-remitting, secondary progressive or progressive-relapsing disease.

Every TCR beta cDNA library bore unique molecular identifiers. TCRdb processed the PCR reads anew with MiXCR; each CDR3 protein has one entry. The sample has around 400,000 distinct CDR3 sequences, roughly 30% seen once. Study outcomes and limitations: Controls significantly exceeded multiple sclerosis patients in normalized Chao1 diversity. About five TRBV segments, including TRBV5-6, TRBV5-1 and TRBV20-1, were more frequent in patients than controls.

The CDR3 is made up of 14 amino acids. Per germline, CDR1 SGHDN and CDR2 FVKESK. V lost 3 bases to trimming and J lost 2 bases, with 10 bases between them. V gene TRBV14 combines with J gene TRBJ2-5; D unclear. The sample consisted of blood. This receptor was taken from a girl aged 10-17 years with multiple sclerosis. The CDR3 DNA reads TGTGCCAGCAGCCATGAGTTGCAGCAAGAGACCCAGTACTTC. This gives the protein CASSHELQQETQYF.